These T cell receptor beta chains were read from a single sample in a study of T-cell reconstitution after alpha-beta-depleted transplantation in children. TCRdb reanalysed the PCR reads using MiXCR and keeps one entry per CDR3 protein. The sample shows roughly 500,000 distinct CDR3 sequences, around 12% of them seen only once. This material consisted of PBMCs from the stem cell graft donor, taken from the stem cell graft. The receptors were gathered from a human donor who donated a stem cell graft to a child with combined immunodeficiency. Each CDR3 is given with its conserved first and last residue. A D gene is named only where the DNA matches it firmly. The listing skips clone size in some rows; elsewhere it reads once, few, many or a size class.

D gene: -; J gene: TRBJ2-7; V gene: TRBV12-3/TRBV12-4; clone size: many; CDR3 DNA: TGTGCCAGCAGCTCGACCGGGATTAGCTCCTACGAGCAGTACTTC; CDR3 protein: CASSSTGISSYEQYF
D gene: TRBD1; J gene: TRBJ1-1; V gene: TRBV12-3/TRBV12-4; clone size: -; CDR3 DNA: TGTGCCAGCAGCTGGGACAGGGAGGTCACTGAAGCTTTCTTT; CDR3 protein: CASSWDREVTEAFF
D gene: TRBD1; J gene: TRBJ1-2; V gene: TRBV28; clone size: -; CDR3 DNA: TGTGCCAGCAGGGAGTACTCCGGGACAGGGGGAGGCTACACCTTC; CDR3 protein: CASREYSGTGGGYTF
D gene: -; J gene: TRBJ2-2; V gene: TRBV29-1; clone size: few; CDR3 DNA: TGCAGCGTTGTAAGGGTTGACACCGGGGAGCTGTTTTTT; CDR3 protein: CSVVRVDTGELFF
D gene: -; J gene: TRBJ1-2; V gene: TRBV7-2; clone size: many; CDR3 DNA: TGTGCCAGCAGCCCGCAGGGAAACTATGGCTACACCTTC; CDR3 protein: CASSPQGNYGYTF
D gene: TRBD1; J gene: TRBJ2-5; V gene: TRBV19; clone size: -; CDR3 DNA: TGTGCCAGTAGTATAAGACGACAGGGGGACACCCAGTACTTC; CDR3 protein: CASSIRRQGDTQYF
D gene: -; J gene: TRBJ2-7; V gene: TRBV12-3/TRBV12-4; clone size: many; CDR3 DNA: TGTGCCAGCAGCCAGACCGGGGAATACTACGAGCAGTACTTC; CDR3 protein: CASSQTGEYYEQYF
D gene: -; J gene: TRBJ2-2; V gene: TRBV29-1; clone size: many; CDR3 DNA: TGCAGCGTTGAAGGGTTCAACACCGGGGAGCTGTTTTTT; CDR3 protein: CSVEGFNTGELFF
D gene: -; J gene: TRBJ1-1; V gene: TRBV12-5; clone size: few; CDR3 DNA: TGTGCTAGTGGTTTGGACAGCTTCGCGAACACTGAAGCTTTCTTT; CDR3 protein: CASGLDSFANTEAFF
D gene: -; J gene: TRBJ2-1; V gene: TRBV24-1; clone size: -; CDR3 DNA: TGTGCCACCAGTAGCTCCTACAATGAGCAGTTCTTC; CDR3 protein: CATSSSYNEQFF
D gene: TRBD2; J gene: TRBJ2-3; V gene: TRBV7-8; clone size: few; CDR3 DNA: TGTGCCAGCAGCTTAGTAGGTTGGACTAGCGGCGTCACAGATACGCAGTATTTT; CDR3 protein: CASSLVGWTSGVTDTQYF
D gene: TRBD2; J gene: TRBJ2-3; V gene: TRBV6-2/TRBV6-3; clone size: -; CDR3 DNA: TGTGCCAGCAGTTACTCCAGCTATTTGACAGCGGGAAGCACAGATACGCAGTATTTT; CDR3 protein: CASSYSSYLTAGSTDTQYF
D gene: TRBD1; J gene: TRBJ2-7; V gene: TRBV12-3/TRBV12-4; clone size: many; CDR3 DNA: TGTGCCAGCAGCCCTAGATGGGACAGGGGCTACGAGCAGTACTTC; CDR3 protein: CASSPRWDRGYEQYF
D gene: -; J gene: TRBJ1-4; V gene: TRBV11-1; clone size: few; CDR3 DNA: TGTGCCAGCAGCTTAACCCTGGGCGGTGGATTAACTAATGAAAAACTGTTTTTT; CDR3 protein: CASSLTLGGGLTNEKLFF
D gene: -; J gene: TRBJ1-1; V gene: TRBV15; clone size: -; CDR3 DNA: TGTGCCACCAGCAGAGATAGGGCGGTGAGGGTTGAAGCTTTCTTT; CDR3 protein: CATSRDRAVRVEAFF
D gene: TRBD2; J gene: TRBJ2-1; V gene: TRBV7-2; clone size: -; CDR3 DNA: TGTGCCAGCAGCCCGGGACTAGCGGTGGATGAGCAGTTCTTC; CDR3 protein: CASSPGLAVDEQFF
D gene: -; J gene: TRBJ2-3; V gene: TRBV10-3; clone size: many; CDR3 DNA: TGTGCCATCAGTGCGCTGGGTGGCACAGATACGCAGTATTTT; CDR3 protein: CAISALGGTDTQYF
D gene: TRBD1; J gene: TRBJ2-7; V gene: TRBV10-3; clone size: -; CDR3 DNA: TGTGCCATCAGTGAGGCGGGCGGGACAGGGGGCTACGAGCAGTACTTC; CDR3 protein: CAISEAGGTGGYEQYF
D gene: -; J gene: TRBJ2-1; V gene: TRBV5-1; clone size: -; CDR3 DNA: TGCGCCAGCAGCTTGATAGGTAGCCACAATGAGCAGTTCTTC; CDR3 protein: CASSLIGSHNEQFF
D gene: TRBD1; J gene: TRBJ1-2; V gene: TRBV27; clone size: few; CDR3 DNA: TGTGCCAGCAGTCGTCTGGACAGGGGAGATGGCTACACCTTC; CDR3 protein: CASSRLDRGDGYTF
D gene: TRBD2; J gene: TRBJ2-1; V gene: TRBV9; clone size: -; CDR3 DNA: TGTGCCAGCAGCTCCCTAGCGGGGGATGGTGATGAGCAGTTCTTC; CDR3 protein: CASSSLAGDGDEQFF
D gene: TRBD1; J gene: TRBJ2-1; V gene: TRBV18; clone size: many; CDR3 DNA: TGTGCCAGCAGCCCGGGACAGGGCTACAATGAGCAGTTCTTC; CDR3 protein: CASSPGQGYNEQFF
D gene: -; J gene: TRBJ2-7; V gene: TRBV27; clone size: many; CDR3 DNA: TGTGCCAGCAGTTTACTAAGCTCCTACGAGCAGTACTTC; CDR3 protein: CASSLLSSYEQYF
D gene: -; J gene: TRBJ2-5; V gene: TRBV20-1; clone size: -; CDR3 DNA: TGCAGTGCCTCTACATCGACGGTAGAGACCCAGTACTTC; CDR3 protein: CSASTSTVETQYF
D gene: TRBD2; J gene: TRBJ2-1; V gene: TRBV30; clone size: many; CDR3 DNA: TGTGCCTGGAGTAGGCGGGAGGGCCTGAATGAGCAGTTCTTC; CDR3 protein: CAWSRREGLNEQFF
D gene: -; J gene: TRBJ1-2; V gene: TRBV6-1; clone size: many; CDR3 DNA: TGTGCCAGCGGTCGGGACGGCCGAAGGGATGGCTACACCTTC; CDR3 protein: CASGRDGRRDGYTF